What follows are 30 T cell receptor beta chains derived from one specimen sequenced in a study of blood T cells in healthy people across ages. The use of a sample-barcoded 5' primer and a J-beta primer mix characterized a second PCR of roughly 6 to 11 cycles. From the 5' RACE reads, TCRdb called clonotypes with MiXCR, one entry per CDR3 protein. The sample has roughly 1.5 million distinct CDR3 sequences, approximately 42% seen once; the top ten hold less than 5%. Sequenced input: blood. The receptors originated from a woman aged 18-29 years in good health.

V usage is TRBV5-1 and J usage is TRBJ2-7, with unresolved D. V was cut by 6 bases and J by 1 base, with 17 bases left in between. Germline values: CDR1 SGHRS, CDR2 YFSETQ. CDR3 length: 15 amino acids. The CDR3 bases are TGCGCCAGCATGGAAGGGCCTGGTCAGTCCTACGAGCAGTACTTC. It yields the protein CASMEGPGQSYEQYF.

The rearrangement joins TRBV12-3 or TRBV12-4 to TRBJ2-1; D possibly corresponds to TRBD2 (5 bases). Trimming took 5 bases from V and 4 from J, leaving 12 bases between them. This CDR3 has 14 amino acids. The CDR3 here is CASSPRTFYNEQFF. CDR3 DNA sequence: TGTGCCAGCAGTCCAAGGACTTTTTACAATGAGCAGTTCTTC.

The chain combines TRBV7-9 with TRBJ2-5, with a weak D call TRBD1 (5 bases). The CDR3 totals 15 residues. Germline V gene data show CDR1 as SEHNR and CDR2 as FQNEAQ (reference sequence). V was shortened by 2 bases and J by 11 bases, with 21 bases between the two germline ends. The CDR3 DNA reads as TGTGCCAGCAGCTTATTCAACGGCAGGGTGAATGAGCAGTACTTC. It is translated as CASSLFNGRVNEQYF.

This clonotype was detected a few times. The chain combines TRBV5-5 with TRBJ2-7; tentatively, D is TRBD1 or TRBD2 (5 bases each). Germline lookup yields CDR1 SGHKS and CDR2 YYEKEE (reference sequence). There are 13 residues in the CDR3. Trimming cost V 7 bases and J 0 bases, with 11 bases left between them. The CDR3 bases are TGTGCCAGCGGGACGGGTTTCTCCTACGAGCAGTACTTC. The encoded protein is CASGTGFSYEQYF.

This sequence joins TRBV29-1 and TRBJ2-3; 8 positions match TRBD1. Germline loops: CDR1 SQVTM, CDR2 ANQGSEA. Germline trimming cut 6 bases from V and 2 bases from J; bases unmatched to any gene: 10. The CDR3 runs to 15 residues. The CDR3 region is CSVTRTGLVTDTQYF. The CDR3, as DNA: TGCAGCGTAACCAGGACAGGGCTGGTCACAGATACGCAGTATTTT.

The J gene is TRBJ2-5, the V gene TRBV7-2, with D maybe TRBD2 (5 bases). This CDR3 contains 13 residues. Germline V gene lookup returns CDR1 SGHTA and CDR2 FQGNSA. The V gene lost 4 bases and the J gene lost 11 bases, with 17 bases spanning the gap. The CDR3 region has the DNA TGTGCCAGCAGCTCAGTGACGGGGAATGAGCAGTACTTC. Amino acids: CASSSVTGNEQYF.

This clonotype was detected only a few times. The genes are TRBV12-3 or TRBV12-4 and TRBJ1-2, with D possibly TRBD1 on 5 matching bases. There are 14 residues in the CDR3. The germline V and J ends were trimmed by 2 bases and 2 bases, with 9 bases remaining between them. The CDR3 coding sequence is TGTGCCAGCAGTTTAATGACAGACAACTATGGCTACACCTTC. It translates to CASSLMTDNYGYTF.

The chain links TRBV2 to TRBJ2-3; 15 nucleotides align to TRBD2. Germline lookup yields CDR1 SNHLY and CDR2 FYNNEI. The CDR3 is 15 amino acids. The ends lost 6 bases at V and 4 bases at J; junction bases unmatched: 2. CDR3 amino acids: CASRGTSGRPDTQYF. CDR3 nucleotides: TGTGCCAGCAGGGGGACTAGCGGGAGGCCAGATACGCAGTATTTT.

The chain links TRBV29-1 to TRBJ2-3; 11 nucleotides align to TRBD1. CDR1 is SQVTM and CDR2 is ANQGSEA in the germline V gene. The CDR3 is 15 residues long. The ends lost 3 bases at V and 2 bases at J; junction bases unmatched: 4. CDR3 region: CSVEDRGHVTDTQYF. CDR3 in DNA: TGCAGCGTTGAGGACAGGGGGCACGTCACAGATACGCAGTATTTT.

The rearrangement uses TRBV6-6 and TRBJ2-3; a possible D gene is TRBD1 (6 bases). Trimming pared 3 bases from V and 4 bases from J, leaving 11 bases between. This CDR3 has 14 amino acids. From germline, CDR1 is MNHNY and CDR2 SVGAGI (reference sequence). CDR3 coding DNA: TGTGCCAGCAGTTATAAGAGGACAGCAGATACGCAGTATTTT. Translated: CASSYKRTADTQYF.

In DNA, the CDR3 is TGCAGTGCTACCAAACGAACAGGGGCGAACACCGGGGAGCTGTTTTTT. Protein: CSATKRTGANTGELFF. This chain connects TRBV20-1 to TRBJ2-2, with 7 bases matching TRBD1. Germline-derived CDR1 and CDR2 are DFQATT and SNEGSKA (reference sequence). V lost 4 bases to trimming and J lost 0 bases; unmatched junction nucleotides: 8. This CDR3 is 16 amino acids long.

This clonotype appeared many times. Compared with germline, one end of the junction differs, possibly owing to a read error. J is TRBJ1-1 and V is TRBV4-1; no clear D gene. Germline assignment: CDR1 MGHRA and CDR2 YSYEKL. CDR3 length: 14 amino acids. The CDR3, as DNA: TGTGCCAGCAGCCCCCGGGCGTTGAACACTGAAGCTTTCTTT. Translating gives CASSPRALNTEAFF.

This chain uses TRBV12-3 or TRBV12-4 with TRBJ2-7; 10 bases align to TRBD1. CDR3 size: 15 residues. V lost 7 bases to trimming and J lost 2 bases; unmatched junction nucleotides: 8. This CDR3 reads CASNRGTGEPYEQYF. DNA of the CDR3: TGTGCCAGCAATCGGGGGACAGGGGAACCCTACGAGCAGTACTTC.

About this clonotype: One end of the junction varies from germline; a read error may be responsible. This chain connects TRBV20-1 to TRBJ1-3; D ambiguous. The germline CDR1 and CDR2 sequences are DFQATT and SNEGSKA (reference sequence). The CDR3 runs to 15 residues. The CDR3 reads CSARGRSGTGNTIYF. In nucleotides, the CDR3 is TGCAGTGCGAGAGGCCGGTCGGGAACTGGAAACACCATATATTTT.

In this sample, this clonotype turned up a few times. The chain is built from TRBV6-1 and TRBJ2-5, with D perhaps TRBD1 or TRBD2 (5 bases each). Germline V CDR1 and CDR2: MNHNS, SASEGT. Trimming took 6 bases from V and 1 from J, leaving 18 bases between them. CDR3 length equals 16 residues. CDR3 in amino acids: CASRSGTAIPQETQYF. CDR3 in DNA: TGTGCCAGCAGATCGGGGACGGCGATCCCCCAAGAGACCCAGTACTTC.

The V call is TRBV27, the J call TRBJ2-7, with 7 bases aligning to TRBD1. CDR3 length equals 15 residues. Looked up from germline, CDR1 is MNHEY and CDR2 is SMNVEV (reference sequence). With 3 bases clipped from V and 7 bases from J, the junction kept 12 bases outside the gene matches. In DNA, the CDR3 is TGTGCCAGCAGTTTCGACAGGGTACCGATTAGTGAGCAGTACTTC. The encoded protein is CASSFDRVPISEQYF.

This clonotype was recorded at least ten times. The genes are TRBV7-9 and TRBJ2-5, with D possibly TRBD2 on 6 matching bases. The V gene's germline CDR1 is SEHNR and CDR2 FQNEAQ (reference sequence). Trimming stripped 3 bases from V and 5 bases from J, with 13 bases between. The CDR3 spans 14 residues. The CDR3 spells CASSFRDSGETQYF. CDR3 DNA: TGTGCCAGCAGCTTCCGGGACTCTGGGGAGACCCAGTACTTC.

The V call is TRBV5-1, the J call TRBJ2-5; D ambiguous. The assigned J gene may be wrong: the sequence end matches TRBJ2-7 better. The CDR3 totals 14 residues. Per germline, CDR1 SGHRS and CDR2 YFSETQ. Here the CDR3 DNA reads TGCGCCAGCAGCTTTGGCAGTGACGGGCTCGAGCAGTACTTC. Protein product: CASSFGSDGLEQYF.

V gene TRBV30 combines with J gene TRBJ1-1; maybe TRBD1 (5 bases). Germline loops: CDR1 GTSNPN, CDR2 SVGIG (reference sequence). Trimming stripped 2 bases from V and 6 bases from J, with 16 bases between. The CDR3 covers 14 residues. This chain's CDR3 is CAWSTRGGSAEAFF. CDR3 in DNA: TGTGCCTGGAGTACCCGCGGGGGAAGCGCTGAAGCTTTCTTT.

This clonotype has more than one count but fewer than ten. The CDR3 DNA reads as TGCAGTGCAGCCCACCTAGCGGGGTACAATGAGCAGTTCTTC. This codes for CSAAHLAGYNEQFF. This chain joins TRBV20-1 and TRBJ2-1, with 9 nucleotides matching TRBD2. The CDR3 extends over 14 amino acids. J was trimmed by 4 bases and V by 6 bases; bases with no gene match: 7. Per germline, CDR1 DFQATT and CDR2 SNEGSKA (reference sequence).

The chain recombines TRBV20-1 with TRBJ1-1; D gene ambiguous. V gave up 0 bases and J gave up 7 bases, with 6 bases separating them. The germline V gene has CDR1 DFQATT and CDR2 SNEGSKA (reference sequence). The CDR3 contains 11 residues. The CDR3 sequence: CSARETYEAFF. For the CDR3, the DNA is TGCAGTGCTAGAGAGACTTATGAAGCTTTCTTT.

This clonotype turned up a few times. The chain uses TRBV6-6 and TRBJ2-5, with D perhaps TRBD1 (6 bases). Trimming shortened V by 5 bases and J by 2 bases, and 12 bases separated the two germline ends. The CDR3 has 14 residues. In germline, CDR1 is MNHNY, CDR2 SVGAGI (reference sequence). The CDR3 DNA follows: TGTGCCAGCAGTCCTTGGACAGAGCAAGAGACCCAGTACTTC. Translating it yields CASSPWTEQETQYF.

This chain uses TRBV10-3 with TRBJ2-6; D remains ambiguous. The V end was cut by 5 bases, the J end by 4 bases, with 21 bases between. The germline gives CDR1 ENHRY, CDR2 SYGVKD. The CDR3 has 18 residues. Written as DNA, the CDR3 is TGTGCCATCAGTAGCATCTCACGGGCGAGTTCAGGGGCCAACGTCCTGACTTTC. It codes for CAISSISRASSGANVLTF.

This chain connects TRBV20-1 to TRBJ2-5; TRBD2 might be the D (6 bases). Trimming removed 0 bases from V and 2 bases from J, with 16 bases in between. From germline, CDR1 is DFQATT and CDR2 SNEGSKA (reference sequence). The CDR3 has 16 residues. CDR3 in DNA: TGCAGTGCTAGAGATCCCCGGACTACCATACAAGAGACCCAGTACTTC. As protein: CSARDPRTTIQETQYF.

The V and J genes are TRBV7-2 and TRBJ2-7; no clear D. The CDR3 contains 14 residues. Trimming removed 0 bases at V and 3 bases at J, with 9 bases between. The V gene's germline CDR1 is SGHTA and CDR2 FQGNSA. CDR3 nucleotides: TGTGCCAGCAGCTTAGCCCCTAGAGGCTACGAGCAGTACTTC. It yields the protein CASSLAPRGYEQYF.

The chain combines TRBV6-5 with TRBJ2-1; a weak D match, TRBD2 (6 bases). TRBJ2-7 matches the DNA end more closely, so the J call is doubtful. The germline gives CDR1 MNHEY, CDR2 SVGAGI. The CDR3 sequence is 14 residues long. CDR3 residues: CASSIAVSYNEQYF. CDR3 nucleotide sequence: TGTGCCAGCAGTATAGCGGTGTCCTACAATGAGCAGTACTTC.

This clonotype was detected only once. The chain employs TRBV2 and TRBJ2-5, with D unresolved. The germline V gene has CDR1 SNHLY and CDR2 FYNNEI. The CDR3 runs to 12 residues. Between the trimmed V and J ends, which lost 3 bases and 11 bases, there was a span of 13 bases. CDR3 in amino acids: CASSENTNEQYF. Written as DNA, the CDR3 is TGTGCCAGCAGTGAGAATACAAATGAGCAGTACTTC.

This CDR3 reads CASSAYPAGYAGVSDTQYF. The CDR3 DNA sequence: TGTGCCAGCAGTGCCTACCCGGCTGGATACGCGGGAGTTTCAGATACGCAGTATTTT. This chain joins TRBV27 and TRBJ2-3, with 7 bases identical to TRBD2. Germline V CDR1 and CDR2: MNHEY, SMNVEV (reference sequence). The ends lost 5 bases at V and 4 bases at J; junction bases unmatched: 21. The CDR3 runs to 19 residues.

This clonotype was detected a few times. This sequence joins TRBV7-2 and TRBJ1-1; 7 nucleotides match TRBD1. V shed 5 bases and J 0 bases; nucleotides not matched to a gene: 6. Germline V CDR1 and CDR2: SGHTA, FQGNSA. The CDR3 runs 15 residues. CDR3 residues: CASSKTGNMNTEAFF. CDR3 bases: TGTGCCAGCAGCAAGACAGGGAACATGAACACTGAAGCTTTCTTT.

This clonotype was picked up a small number of times. The genes are TRBV6-2 or TRBV6-3 and TRBJ2-1, with a weak D call TRBD2 (6 bases). Germline CDR1 reads MNHEY; CDR2 reads SVGEGT. Trimming took off 7 bases at V and 9 bases at J, with 16 bases between the two ends. CDR3 length: 13 residues. CDR3 nucleotide sequence: TGTGCCAGCACCCATGGGGTGGGGGGTGAGCAGTTCTTC. Translating gives CASTHGVGGEQFF.